Listed below are T cell receptor beta chains from one sample, sequenced in a study of regulatory T cells in long-lasting Graves disease. TCRdb processed the multiplex PCR reads anew with MiXCR; each CDR3 protein has one entry. The sample yields fewer than 650,000 distinct CDR3 sequences, around 15% seen once. These data also formed part of another study, on T cells in Graves' hyperthyroidism and ophthalmopathy.

The sample consisted of peripheral blood mononuclear cells (PBMCs), taken at new diagnosis, from a patient treated with antithyroid drugs. These receptor sequences come from a woman in her twenties or thirties with Graves disease. The CDR3 runs from the conserved cysteine through the conserved F or W. D genes are given only for firm matches. A row's size may be missing; if present it is once, few, many or a size class.

TRBJ2-1 many TRBD2 TRBV2 TGTGCCAGCAGAATACCGGGCGGGAGTGAGCAGTTCTTC CASRIPGGSEQFF
TRBJ1-6 few - TRBV5-1 TGCGCCAGCAGCTCATACGGGACACCAATCAATTCACCCCTCCACTTT CASSSYGTPINSPLHF
TRBJ1-2 many TRBD1 TRBV28 TGTGCCAGCAGCGAACAGGGGTTCTGGGGCTACACCTTC CASSEQGFWGYTF
TRBJ2-6 few TRBD1 TRBV7-8 TGTGCCAGCAGCCGACGGACAGGGGAGGTCTCTGGGGCCAACGTCCTGACTTTC CASSRRTGEVSGANVLTF
TRBJ1-5 - TRBD1 TRBV7-8 TGTGCCAGCAGACATGACAGGGTATATGGGAACAATCAGCCCCAGCATTTT CASRHDRVYGNNQPQHF
TRBJ2-7 - TRBD2 TRBV19 TGTGCCAGTACCACTAGCGGATCTACCTACGAGCAGTACTTC CASTTSGSTYEQYF
TRBJ1-2 - TRBD1 TRBV20-1 TGCAGTGCTGCCGGGACAGGGGAACTATGGGGCTACACCTTC CSAAGTGELWGYTF
TRBJ2-7 many TRBD2 TRBV28 TGTGCCAGCAGTTCCCCCGGAATCACCGGGAGGTCCTACGAGCAGTACTTC CASSSPGITGRSYEQYF
TRBJ2-1 - - TRBV7-3 TGTGCCAGCAGCTTAGCGGACTACGGTGAGCAGTTCTTC CASSLADYGEQFF
TRBJ2-1 few - TRBV10-3 TGTGCCATCAGGGCAGGGTTCGGGGGACAGTTCTTC CAIRAGFGGQFF
TRBJ2-7 many TRBD1 TRBV12-3/TRBV12-4 TGTGCCAGCAGTGGGAGGGACAGGGGACCCGAGCAGTACTTC CASSGRDRGPEQYF
TRBJ2-1 many TRBD2 TRBV20-1 TGCAGTGCTAGTCAACTAGCGGGAGGGTATGAGCAGTTCTTC CSASQLAGGYEQFF
TRBJ1-2 many - TRBV28 TGTGCCGCAGGGGCCTATGGCTACACCTTC CAAGAYGYTF
TRBJ1-5 many - TRBV2 TGTGCCAGCAAGGTGGCCCCACCGGAGCAGCCCCAGCATTTT CASKVAPPEQPQHF
TRBJ1-2 few - TRBV2 TGTGCCAGCAGTGAAGCCGGGTATCTTATTTATGGCTACACCTTC CASSEAGYLIYGYTF
TRBJ1-2 many TRBD1 TRBV28 TGTGCCAGCCATAGGACAGGGGGGAGGGGCTACACCTTC CASHRTGGRGYTF
TRBJ1-2 - - TRBV2 TGTGCCAGCAGGATTCCCCCGACGGGCGCTTTGCCCGCTAGTTCTGGCTACACCTTC CASRIPPTGALPASSGYTF
TRBJ2-1 many TRBD2 TRBV6-1 TGTGCCAGCACTCTGCAGGGAGGGGACAATGAGCAGTTCTTC CASTLQGGDNEQFF
TRBJ1-6 - TRBD1 TRBV10-2 TGCGCCAGCAGGCCCACAGGGGTTAATTCACCCCTCCACTTT CASRPTGVNSPLHF
TRBJ1-5 few TRBD1 TRBV18 TGTGCCAGCTCACCCGGGACAGGGGCTAGTCAGCCCCAGCATTTT CASSPGTGASQPQHF
TRBJ1-3 many - TRBV10-3 TGTGCCATCAGTCAGGGCTCTGGAAACACCATATATTTT CAISQGSGNTIYF
TRBJ2-2 many TRBD2 TRBV11-2 TGTGCCAGCAGCTTAAGACTAGCGGCCACCGGGGAGCTGTTTTTT CASSLRLAATGELFF
TRBJ2-1 many - TRBV20-1 TGCAGTGCCCCAATTGTGGGAAGCTCCTACAATGAGCAGTTCTTC CSAPIVGSSYNEQFF
TRBJ2-1 - - TRBV27 TGTGCCAGCAGTTCCGGGACAAAGGGCTACAATGAGCAGTTCTTC CASSSGTKGYNEQFF
TRBJ2-7 many - TRBV12-3/TRBV12-4 TGTGCCAGCAGTTTATTTGCGGGGACAGTCTCCTACGAGCAGTACTTC CASSLFAGTVSYEQYF
TRBJ2-1 - - TRBV6-2/TRBV6-3 TGTGCCAGCAGTTACTTGGGATTAAATGAGCAGTTCTTC CASSYLGLNEQFF
TRBJ2-3 - TRBD2 TRBV5-1 TGCGCCAGCAGCTTGGCCGATTCTAGCGGGGTCACAGATACGCAGTATTTT CASSLADSSGVTDTQYF
TRBJ1-1 - - TRBV5-6 TGTGCCAGCAGCCCCGATTTTGACACTGAAGCTTTCTTT CASSPDFDTEAFF
TRBJ2-7 few - TRBV15 TGTGCCACCAGCAGAGTCGGCGAGCAGTACTTC CATSRVGEQYF
TRBJ2-5 many TRBD2 TRBV7-2 TGTGCCAGCAGCTTAGGCGCGGGAGGGGAGACCCAGTACTTC CASSLGAGGETQYF
TRBJ2-3 - - TRBV20-1 TGCAGTGCTAGAGAACGGACCTTCAACACAGATACGCAGTATTTT CSARERTFNTDTQYF
TRBJ2-7 many - TRBV29-1 TGCAGCCTCCCCGAGCAGTACTTC CSLPEQYF
TRBJ2-3 few TRBD1 TRBV3-1 TGTGCCAGCAGCCCAAGGACAGGGGGCTTGTTTACGCAGTATTTT CASSPRTGGLFTQYF
TRBJ1-4 many - TRBV6-2/TRBV6-3 TGTGCCAGCAGTTACGGTTCGGAAAAACTGTTTTTT CASSYGSEKLFF
TRBJ1-6 many - TRBV12-3/TRBV12-4 TGTGCCAGCAGGAACAGGGTATCACCCCTCCACTTT CASRNRVSPLHF
TRBJ1-1 many - TRBV10-3 TGTGCCATCAGTGCCGCCTTTTCCACTGAAGCTTTCTTT CAISAAFSTEAFF
TRBJ2-3 many - TRBV27 TGTGCCAGCAGGGGTGAGAACACAGATACGCAGTATTTT CASRGENTDTQYF
TRBJ2-3 few - TRBV6-1 TGTGCCAGCAGGTTACCGGGGCTAGCGACAGCCACAGATACGCAGTATTTT CASRLPGLATATDTQYF
TRBJ2-7 many - TRBV28 TGTGCCAGCAGTTTTGGTCGATTGCAGTACTTC CASSFGRLQYF
TRBJ1-1 many - TRBV5-1 TGCGCCAGCTCTCATCCGGGACCCGAAGCTTTCTTT CASSHPGPEAFF
TRBJ2-6 - - TRBV12-3/TRBV12-4 TGTGCCAGCAGTTTAGCTAGACACTCTGGGGCCAACGTCCTGACTTTC CASSLARHSGANVLTF
TRBJ1-4 - - TRBV6-2/TRBV6-3 TGTGCCAGCAGTGAGCGACCGATCAGGGCTGAGGGTGAAAAACTGTTTTTT CASSERPIRAEGEKLFF
TRBJ1-5 many - TRBV2 TGTGCCAGCAGCGAGGGGACACAAAATCAGCCCCAGCATTTT CASSEGTQNQPQHF
TRBJ1-2 many TRBD1 TRBV20-1 TGCAGTGCGAGGACCGGGACAGAATATGGCTACACCTTC CSARTGTEYGYTF
TRBJ2-1 few - TRBV28 TGTGCCAGCAGTCGGACAGTTTCTGAGCAGTTCTTC CASSRTVSEQFF
TRBJ1-1 few - TRBV6-1 TGTGCCAGCAGTGAAGTATTGACAGCTGAAGCTTTCTTT CASSEVLTAEAFF
TRBJ2-7 many - TRBV6-1 TGTGCCAGCAGTGGCGGGAACGAGCAGTACTTC CASSGGNEQYF
TRBJ2-3 many - TRBV27 TGTGCCAGCAGCCCTGCGGGGCCGATCACAGATACGCAGTATTTT CASSPAGPITDTQYF
TRBJ2-7 - TRBD1 TRBV7-9 TGTGCCAGCAGCTTAGCGCAGGGGACAGGGGCGCACTTC CASSLAQGTGAHF
TRBJ1-5 - TRBD1 TRBV30 TGTGCCTGGAGTGTACGGTTTTCGGGGACAGGGTCACGGCAGCCCCAGCATTTT CAWSVRFSGTGSRQPQHF
TRBJ2-7 many TRBD1 TRBV7-8 TGTGCCAGCAGCCGCGGACAGGGGGATTGGTACGAGCAGTACTTC CASSRGQGDWYEQYF
TRBJ1-2 many - TRBV20-1 TGCAGTGCTAGAGGCGGGGACTATGGCTACACCTTC CSARGGDYGYTF
TRBJ2-5 many - TRBV24-1 TGTGCCACCAGTGATTTTAAGGAGGACAGTGGGGAGACCCAGTACTTC CATSDFKEDSGETQYF
TRBJ2-7 - - TRBV18 TGTGCCAGCTCACCACGCCGGACCGAGGAAGAGCAGTACTTC CASSPRRTEEEQYF